The 21 T cell receptor beta chains listed next were all sequenced from one sample in a study of Ad26.COV2.S vaccination and SARS-CoV-2 variants. Clones were read by immunoSEQ multiplex PCR, and TCRdb kept only the in-frame ones, dropping some. Of 300,000 to 450,000 clones listed, just over 90% are singletons. Source: peripheral blood, taken after recovery from COVID-19. These receptors all come from a human donor who had recovered from COVID-19.

The V gene is TRBV6-5, the J gene TRBJ1-2; maybe TRBD1 (6 bases). V lost 6 bases and J 6 bases, leaving 14 bases between the germline ends. This CDR3 comprises 13 residues. Germline CDR1 is MNHEY and CDR2 is SVGAGI. The CDR3, as DNA: TGTGCCAGCAGCCCCCCGGGGGGCGATGGCTACACCTTC. Protein sequence: CASSPPGGDGYTF.

Points on this clone: This CDR3 is also generated by other DNA sequences in the sample. The chain carries TRBV5-1 and TRBJ2-5; D remains unclear. CDR1 is SGHRS, CDR2 YFSETQ, per germline. The CDR3 consists of 11 residues. Trimming removed 1 base at V and 4 bases at J, with 2 bases between. The CDR3 is CASSLRETQYF. CDR3 DNA: TGCGCCAGCAGCTTGAGAGAGACCCAGTACTTC.

This clone was observed a handful of times. The same CDR3 can be traced to other DNA sequences in this sample. The gene calls are TRBV9 and TRBJ1-1; 8 bases line up with TRBD1. J was trimmed by 0 bases and V by 5 bases; bases with no gene match: 3. Germline CDR1 is SGDLS and CDR2 is YYNGEE. CDR3 length: 14 amino acids. The CDR3 bases are TGTGCCAGCAGTCCGACAGGGGTGAACACTGAAGCTTTCTTT. Translated, it gives CASSPTGVNTEAFF.

The chain links TRBV7-6 to TRBJ1-2, with 10 nucleotides matching TRBD1. The V gene end was trimmed by 1 base and the J gene end by 7 bases; junction bases not matched to a gene: 12. The germline gives CDR1 SGHVS, CDR2 FNYEAQ. The CDR3 sequence is 17 residues long. CDR3 sequence reads: CASSLGSGTGVGGGYTF. CDR3 in DNA: TGTGCCAGCAGCTTAGGTTCCGGGACAGGGGTCGGCGGTGGCTACACCTTC.

The chain combines TRBV11-2 with TRBJ2-2; D is perhaps TRBD1 (5 bases). Trimming took off 5 bases at V and 7 bases at J, with 14 bases between the two ends. This CDR3 has 14 amino acids. Germline CDR1 reads SGHAT; CDR2 reads FQNNGV. The CDR3 coding sequence is TGTGCCAGCAGCCAAGACTGGGGCAGCGGGGAGCTGTTTTTT. Amino acid sequence: CASSQDWGSGELFF.

The genes are TRBV27 and TRBJ1-2; D unclear. The CDR3 is 15 amino acids. The V and J ends lost 7 bases and 6 bases respectively, with 21 bases between them. CDR1 MNHEY and CDR2 SMNVEV come from the germline V gene (reference sequence). The CDR3 spells CASTPSPNGGNGYTF. Written as DNA, the CDR3 is TGTGCCAGCACCCCCTCTCCCAACGGAGGGAATGGCTACACCTTC.

This chain links TRBV5-4 with TRBJ1-2, with D perhaps TRBD1 (5 bases). The germline CDR1 and CDR2 sequences are SGHNT and YYREEE (reference sequence). V lost 4 bases, J lost 7 bases, and 23 bases lay in between. The CDR3 has 16 residues. CDR3 sequence: CASSPRGGGWYSGYTF. The CDR3 nucleotides are TGTGCCAGCAGCCCCCGGGGGGGTGGTTGGTATAGTGGCTACACCTTC.

The CDR3, as DNA: TGTGCCAGCAGTTATAGGGGGGGCAACTATGGCTACACCTTC. This gives the protein CASSYRGGNYGYTF. The V and J genes are TRBV6-5 and TRBJ1-2, with D perhaps matching TRBD1 (6 bases). There are 14 residues in the CDR3. CDR1 and CDR2 from the germline V gene are MNHEY and SVGAGI. The V gene lost 3 bases and the J gene lost 2 bases, with 10 bases spanning the gap.

The genes are TRBV10-3 and TRBJ2-1; 7 nucleotides line up with TRBD1. CDR1 ENHRY and CDR2 SYGVKD come from the germline V gene. V shed 1 base and J 3 bases; nucleotides not matched to a gene: 6. The CDR3 spans 16 residues. CDR3 in amino acids: CAISEWETGIYNEQFF. Written as DNA, the CDR3 is TGTGCCATCAGTGAGTGGGAGACAGGGATCTACAATGAGCAGTTCTTC.

This chain joins TRBV10-3 and TRBJ1-2; unclear D gene. CDR3 length: 14 residues. V was trimmed by 2 bases and J by 7 bases, leaving 14 bases between them. Germline V gene sequence: CDR1 ENHRY, CDR2 SYGVKD. The CDR3 bases are TGTGCCATCAGTGAGATGACTGAGAGTAGTGGCTACACCTTC. It translates to CAISEMTESSGYTF.

The chain links TRBV11-2 to TRBJ2-7; 8 positions match TRBD1. The germline gives CDR1 SGHAT, CDR2 FQNNGV. The CDR3 runs to 15 residues. Trimming cost V 0 bases and J 7 bases; bases outside gene matches: 8. The CDR3 region is CASSLDWQGAGEQYF. In DNA, the CDR3 is TGTGCCAGCAGCTTAGATTGGCAGGGGGCTGGGGAGCAGTACTTC.

This clone was seen a few times. CDR3 residues: CASSNTFSGNTIYF. CDR3 nucleotide sequence: TGTGCCAGCAGCAACACTTTCTCTGGAAACACCATATATTTT. The rearrangement uses TRBV6-5 and TRBJ1-3; D is unresolved. CDR3 size: 14 residues. Per germline, CDR1 MNHEY and CDR2 SVGAGI. V lost 6 bases and J 0 bases, leaving 9 bases between the germline ends.

The chain is built from TRBV6-5 and TRBJ2-1, with 7 bases that match TRBD2. Trimming removed 2 bases from V and 9 bases from J; junction bases left unmatched: 10. Germline values: CDR1 MNHEY, CDR2 SVGAGI. The CDR3 length is 15 residues. DNA of the CDR3: TGTGCCAGCAGTTACGATCGGGCGGGGGTACGTGAGCAGTTCTTC. Amino acids: CASSYDRAGVREQFF.

The chain couples TRBV3-1 (or the pseudogene TRBV3-2) to TRBJ2-3, with D possibly matching TRBD2 (6 bases). There are 16 residues in the CDR3. Trimming pared 2 bases from V and 0 bases from J, leaving 12 bases between. Germline V gene data show CDR1 as LGHDT and CDR2 as YNNKEL (reference sequence). Here the CDR3 DNA reads TGTGCCAGCAGCCAATGGGACTTCTCTAGCACAGATACGCAGTATTTT. This sequence encodes CASSQWDFSSTDTQYF.

This chain connects TRBV15 to TRBJ2-3, with no clear D. Germline CDR1 reads LNHNV; CDR2 reads YYDKDF (reference sequence). V dropped 0 bases and J dropped 4 bases, with 5 bases sitting between them. This CDR3 region has 13 residues. CDR3 DNA: TGTGCCACCAGCAGAGATCCCCCAGATACGCAGTATTTT. The encoded protein is CATSRDPPDTQYF.

The chain combines TRBV3-1 (or the pseudogene TRBV3-2) with TRBJ1-6, with a weak D call TRBD1 (5 bases). Trimming took off 1 base at V and 8 bases at J, with 15 bases between the two ends. Per the germline V gene, CDR1 is LGHDT and CDR2 is YNNKEL (reference sequence). CDR3 size: 16 residues. As DNA, the CDR3 is TGTGCCAGCAGCCAAGGGGGGGGGACTGGTGATTCACCCCTCCACTTT. Translation gives CASSQGGGTGDSPLHF.

This sequence joins TRBV15 and TRBJ1-2; D is possibly TRBD1 (6 bases). V dropped 1 base and J dropped 4 bases, with 10 bases sitting between them. Germline values: CDR1 LNHNV, CDR2 YYDKDF (reference sequence). The CDR3 runs to 14 residues. The CDR3 loop reads CATSRVGAGYGYTF. DNA for the CDR3: TGTGCCACCAGCAGAGTGGGGGCAGGCTATGGCTACACCTTC.

This chain connects TRBV5-6 to TRBJ1-3; 9 bases match TRBD1. V dropped 3 bases and J dropped 2; count of bases not matched to a gene: 9. The germline gives CDR1 SGHDT, CDR2 YYEEEE. The CDR3 has 17 amino acids. The CDR3 loop reads CASSSSGTGTPGNTIYF. Written as DNA, the CDR3 is TGTGCCAGCAGCTCCTCCGGGACAGGGACCCCTGGAAACACCATATATTTT.

The V gene is TRBV27, the J gene TRBJ2-7; D perhaps matches TRBD1 (6 bases). The CDR3 sequence is 18 residues long. Germline lookup yields CDR1 MNHEY and CDR2 SMNVEV (reference sequence). V lost 5 bases to trimming and J lost 6 bases, with 29 bases between them. The DNA for the CDR3 is TGTGCCAGCAGTCCCTCCGGAAGGCTACAGGGAACGGTAGGCGAGCAGTACTTC. Translated, it gives CASSPSGRLQGTVGEQYF.

This clone has only one observation. The chain recombines TRBV5-4 with TRBJ1-4; tentatively, D is TRBD1 (5 bases). The germline V gene encodes CDR1 SGHNT and CDR2 YYREEE (reference sequence). V gave up 4 bases and J gave up 8 bases, with 12 bases separating them. This CDR3 region has 13 residues. The chain's CDR3 is CASSHRGGEKLFF. CDR3 nucleotide sequence: TGTGCCAGCAGCCATAGGGGTGGAGAAAAACTGTTTTTT.

The rearrangement uses TRBV7-2 and TRBJ1-2; 7 positions agree with TRBD1. Looked up from germline, CDR1 is SGHTA and CDR2 is FQGNSA. Losses at the gene ends were 6 bases for V and 2 bases for J; bases not matched to a gene: 3. The CDR3 sequence is 13 residues long. CDR3 sequence reads: CASRGGWNYGYTF. As DNA, the CDR3 is TGTGCCAGCAGAGGGGGCTGGAACTATGGCTACACCTTC.